This entry describes one TCR beta chain. Amplification yielded TCR beta CDR3 regions, with RNA transcripts as the source. Primed by the HTBI set, a first-round RT-PCR was run on the TCR CDR3. TCRdb fed the multiplex PCR reads into MiXCR, producing one record per CDR3 protein. Found here are some 800,000 distinct CDR3 sequences, around 38% of them singletons; the top ten hold around 9.3%. Diagnosis relied on clinical symptoms, serum thyroxine and TRAb, thyroid ultrasound and orbital computed tomography. The entry originates in a study of T cells in Graves' hyperthyroidism and ophthalmopathy. The clonotype originates from a man between 18 and 35 years old with Graves' hyperthyroidism. The sequencing sample was made of blood.

CDR3 loop: CASSLVGRLNTEAFF. CDR3 nucleotides: TGTGCCAGCAGCTTGGTGGGAAGATTGAACACTGAAGCTTTCTTT. The chain has TRBV5-6 and TRBJ1-1, with unresolved D. The CDR3 runs 15 residues. Germline lookup yields CDR1 SGHDT and CDR2 YYEEEE. Trimming took 0 bases from V and 0 from J, leaving 9 bases between them.